These 27 T cell receptor beta chains came from one sample sequenced in a study of blood T cell repertoires in COVID-19. TCRdb's copy holds only in-frame clones and misses some; the assay was immunoSEQ multiplex PCR. Among roughly 330,000 clones listed, roughly 90% were seen once. Specimen: peripheral blood. These receptors were taken from a woman in her forties or fifties with active or convalescent COVID-19.

This chain links TRBV15 with TRBJ2-5, with D possibly being TRBD1 (6 bases). This CDR3 spans 16 amino acids. The V and J ends lost 1 base and 4 bases respectively, with 16 bases between them. Germline values: CDR1 LNHNV, CDR2 YYDKDF (reference sequence). The CDR3 coding sequence is TGTGCCACCAGCAGAGGAGGCAGGGGTGACGGAGAGACCCAGTACTTC. Translation gives CATSRGGRGDGETQYF. The full variable domain, completed using reference TRBV15 and TRBJ2-5, is DAMVIQNPRYQVTQFGKPVTLSCSQTLNHNVMYWYQQKSSQAPKLLFHYYDKDFNNEADTPDNFQSRRPNTSFCFLDIRSPGLGDTAMYLCATSRGGRGDGETQYFGPGTRLLVL.

In DNA form, the CDR3 reads TGTGCCAGCAGTAAAGGATTTGAAGTAAATCAGGTGAAGTGGGGGGTTGCAGATACGCAGTATTTT. Translation: CASSKGFEVNQVKWGVADTQYF. This sequence joins TRBV6-1 and TRBJ2-3; D perhaps matches TRBD2 (6 bases). This CDR3 spans 22 amino acids. Trimming cost V 5 bases and J 4 bases, with 37 bases left between them. The germline V gene has CDR1 MNHNS and CDR2 SASEGT.

V usage is TRBV27 and J usage is TRBJ2-7; D is perhaps TRBD1 (5 bases). V was cut by 7 bases and J by 3 bases, with 16 bases left in between. Germline V CDR1 and CDR2: MNHEY, SMNVEV (reference sequence). The CDR3 extends over 14 amino acids. The CDR3 region is CASTGSSRNYEQYF. CDR3 sequence (DNA): TGTGCCAGCACAGGGTCCTCACGAAACTACGAGCAGTACTTC.

The chain recombines TRBV28 with TRBJ1-1; D uncertain. The germline V gene encodes CDR1 MDHEN and CDR2 SYDVKM. V was pared by 1 base and J by 1 base, with 10 bases between. CDR3 length: 15 amino acids. The CDR3 bases are TGTGCCAGCAGTTTATCTGGGCAGAAGAACACTGAAGCTTTCTTT. This translates into CASSLSGQKNTEAFF.

The chain uses TRBV6-5 and TRBJ1-5; 9 bases line up with TRBD1. The CDR3 consists of 14 residues. CDR1 and CDR2 from the germline V gene are MNHEY and SVGAGI. The junction had 7 bases not matched to a gene; V was cut back by 6 bases and J by 7 bases. The CDR3 spells CASRRTGEKQPQHF. The CDR3 DNA is TGTGCCAGCAGGAGGACAGGGGAGAAGCAGCCCCAGCATTTT.

The rearrangement uses TRBV21-1 and TRBJ1-1; the table's D gene call, TRBD1, was not cross checked with the DNA. TRBV21-1 is tagged as a pseudogene. The CDR3 is made up of 16 amino acids. CDR3 sequence reads: CASSKGGPQGWPEAFF. In DNA, the CDR3 is TGTGCCAGCAGCAAAGGGGGGCCACAGGGGTGGCCTGAAGCTTTCTTT.

V and J are TRBV3-1 (or the pseudogene TRBV3-2) and TRBJ2-7, with D unclear. Looked up from germline, CDR1 is LGHDT and CDR2 is YNNKEL (reference sequence). The CDR3 has 16 residues. Deletions cut 1 base from V and 0 bases from J, with 13 bases between. The CDR3 DNA is TGTGCCAGCAGCCAAGTATCCTTATGTCGCTCCTACGAGCAGTACTTC. Translating it yields CASSQVSLCRSYEQYF.

The gene calls are TRBV10-3 and TRBJ2-4, with 9 bases identical to TRBD1. Germline CDR1 and CDR2: ENHRY and SYGVKD. The CDR3 length is 16 residues. J gave up 0 bases and V 2 bases, and 2 bases lay outside the gene matches. CDR3 nucleotide sequence: TGTGCCATCAGTGAGACAGGGGGCCTAGCCAAAAACATTCAGTACTTC. Translated: CAISETGGLAKNIQYF.

This chain uses TRBV11-2 with TRBJ2-1, with 13 bases fitting TRBD2. The CDR3 covers 15 residues. The V and J ends lost 3 bases and 8 bases, in that order; junction bases with no gene match: 4. CDR1 is SGHAT, CDR2 FQNNGV, per germline. The CDR3 DNA reads as TGTGCCAGCAGCTTCGGACTAGCGGGGGAACATGAGCAGTTCTTC. It translates to CASSFGLAGEHEQFF.

The chain uses TRBV5-1 and TRBJ2-1; weak D call: TRBD2 (5 bases). The ends were cut back, 4 bases at V and 8 bases at J, with 13 bases in the middle. CDR1 and CDR2 from the germline V gene are SGHRS and YFSETQ. This CDR3 comprises 13 residues. This chain's CDR3 is CASSGSGMHEQFF. The DNA for the CDR3 is TGCGCCAGCAGCGGAAGCGGTATGCATGAGCAGTTCTTC.

This chain links TRBV10-3 with TRBJ2-7; 9 bases map to TRBD2. Per germline, CDR1 ENHRY and CDR2 SYGVKD. The CDR3 covers 15 residues. The V and J ends lost 0 bases and 0 bases, in that order; junction bases with no gene match: 0. The CDR3 DNA is TGTGCCATCAGTGAGTCGCGGGGGGGCTCCTACGAGCAGTACTTC. Translating gives CAISESRGGSYEQYF.

V is TRBV5-4 and J is TRBJ2-5; the match to TRBD2 covers 7 bases. This CDR3 has 16 amino acids. J was trimmed by 2 bases and V by 0 bases; bases with no gene match: 7. From germline, CDR1 is SGHNT and CDR2 YYREEE (reference sequence). The CDR3: CASSLGLAALQETQYF. In DNA form, the CDR3 reads TGTGCCAGCAGCTTGGGGCTAGCGGCCCTACAAGAGACCCAGTACTTC. The full variable domain, its missing parts supplied by reference TRBV5-4 and TRBJ2-5, is ETGVTQSPTHLIKTRGQQVTLRCSSQSGHNTVSWYQQALGQGPQFIFQYYREEENGRGNFPPRFSGLQFPNYSSELNVNALELDDSALYLCASSLGLAALQETQYFGPGTRLLVL.

J is TRBJ2-7 and V is TRBV5-1, with 10 bases fitting TRBD1. V gave up 3 bases and J gave up 5 bases; unmatched junction bases: 5. The CDR3 spans 14 residues. Germline CDR1 and CDR2: SGHRS and YFSETQ. CDR3 loop: CASSSWDRGDEQYF. The CDR3 DNA follows: TGCGCCAGCAGCTCCTGGGACAGGGGCGACGAGCAGTACTTC.

The chain uses TRBV25-1 and TRBJ1-3; D not resolved. The CDR3 covers 18 residues. V dropped 1 base and J dropped 4 bases, with 20 bases sitting between them. Germline loops: CDR1 MGHDK, CDR2 SYGVNS. The CDR3 bases are TGTGCCAGCAGTGAATTTCGTTCAGGCGCACGCGGGGGAAACACCATATATTTT. Its protein is CASSEFRSGARGGNTIYF.

This chain joins TRBV5-1 and TRBJ2-3; D not resolved. Germline CDR1 SGHRS, CDR2 YFSETQ. Trimming pared 4 bases from V and 6 bases from J, leaving 9 bases between. The length of the CDR3 is 12 residues. CDR3 DNA sequence: TGCGCCAGCAGCCAGGCCCAGGATACGCAGTATTTT. Its translation is CASSQAQDTQYF.

The CDR3 DNA follows: TGTGCCTGGAGTGTAGGGACCGGGAGGTCACCCCTCCACTTT. This encodes CAWSVGTGRSPLHF. This chain connects TRBV30 to TRBJ1-6; perhaps TRBD1 as D (5 bases). CDR1 is GTSNPN, CDR2 SVGIG, per germline (reference sequence). The CDR3 spans 14 residues. Trimming took off 0 bases at V and 10 bases at J, with 13 bases between the two ends. The full variable domain, rest sourced from reference TRBV30 and TRBJ1-6, is SQTIHQWPATLVQPVGSPLSLECTVEGTSNPNLYWYRQAAGRGLQLLFYSVGIGQISSEVPQNLSASRPQDRQFILSSKKLLLSDSGFYLCAWSVGTGRSPLHFGNGTRLTVT.

The chain uses TRBV27 and TRBJ1-1; D may be TRBD1 (6 bases). There are 13 residues in the CDR3. The V end lost 2 bases, the J end lost 11 bases, and 15 bases lay between the germline ends. Germline CDR1 MNHEY, CDR2 SMNVEV (reference sequence). The CDR3 nucleotides are TGTGCCAGCAGTTTAAGGGAGGGGGATCGGGCTTTCTTT. Translated: CASSLREGDRAFF.

This chain joins TRBV9 and TRBJ2-7; no firm D call. CDR3 length: 13 amino acids. Germline loops: CDR1 SGDLS, CDR2 YYNGEE. Trimming stripped 0 bases from V and 6 bases from J, with 10 bases between. The CDR3 is CASSVDLGVEQYF. In DNA, the CDR3 is TGTGCCAGCAGCGTAGACCTAGGCGTCGAGCAGTACTTC.

This sequence joins TRBV6-2 or TRBV6-3 and TRBJ2-7; D uncertain. With 6 bases removed from V and 2 bases from J, the gap between germline ends came to 11 bases. Germline V CDR1 and CDR2: MNHEY, SVGEGT. The CDR3 has 13 amino acids. The CDR3 is CASSRIHAYEQYF. In nucleotides, the CDR3 is TGTGCCAGCAGCAGAATACACGCCTACGAGCAGTACTTC.

V and J are TRBV24-1 and TRBJ2-2; TRBD1 matches at 8 bases. Germline V gene lookup returns CDR1 KGHDR and CDR2 SFDVKD. V shed 5 bases, J shed 2 bases, and the junction held 3 bases outside the gene matches. The CDR3 consists of 15 residues. The CDR3 bases are TGTGCCACCAGTGGAGACAGGGGAAACACCGGGGAGCTGTTTTTT. This sequence encodes CATSGDRGNTGELFF.

The J gene is TRBJ2-5, the V gene TRBV30; perhaps TRBD1 as D (5 bases). Germline CDR1 reads GTSNPN; CDR2 reads SVGIG (reference sequence). The V end was cut by 4 bases, the J end by 5 bases, with 14 bases between. The CDR3 is 13 residues long. This chain's CDR3 is CAWNLWGRETQYF. CDR3 sequence (DNA): TGTGCCTGGAACCTATGGGGCCGGGAGACCCAGTACTTC.

This chain joins TRBV4-1 and TRBJ1-5; the match to TRBD1 covers 9 bases. The germline V gene has CDR1 MGHRA and CDR2 YSYEKL. The J segment lost 7 bases and the V segment lost 0 bases, leaving 4 bases of the junction unmatched. This CDR3 spans 15 amino acids. This CDR3 is CASSQDGTGRQPQHF. The CDR3 bases are TGCGCCAGCAGCCAAGATGGGACAGGGAGGCAGCCCCAGCATTTT.

The V and J genes are TRBV30 and TRBJ2-1; 12 nucleotides align to TRBD2. The J segment lost 0 bases and the V segment lost 0 bases, leaving 12 bases of the junction unmatched. CDR3 length: 20 amino acids. Germline V gene sequence: CDR1 GTSNPN, CDR2 SVGIG (reference sequence). The CDR3 reads CAWSVTRGETSGSSYNEQFF. CDR3 nucleotide sequence: TGTGCCTGGAGTGTAACCAGGGGAGAGACTAGCGGGAGCTCCTACAATGAGCAGTTCTTC.

CDR3 residues: CASSLAGQGAYGYTF. DNA for the CDR3: TGCGCCAGCAGCTTGGCCGGACAGGGGGCTTATGGCTACACCTTC. The chain is built from TRBV5-1 and TRBJ1-2, with 11 positions matching TRBD1. V shed 0 bases and J 5 bases; nucleotides not matched to a gene: 3. From germline, CDR1 is SGHRS and CDR2 YFSETQ. The CDR3 extends over 15 amino acids.

The chain employs TRBV9 and TRBJ2-3, with 7 bases identical to TRBD1. With 4 bases clipped from V and 3 bases from J, the junction kept 5 bases outside the gene matches. The CDR3 length is 14 residues. Germline V gene sequence: CDR1 SGDLS, CDR2 YYNGEE. The CDR3 here is CASSRGLGTDTQYF. The CDR3 DNA is TGTGCCAGCAGCAGGGGGCTTGGGACAGATACGCAGTATTTT.

The chain has TRBV4-3 and TRBJ2-1, with D possibly being TRBD2 (7 bases). The V gene's germline CDR1 is LGHNA and CDR2 YSLEER. Trimming removed 0 bases at V and 6 bases at J, with 12 bases between. The CDR3 consists of 15 residues. The CDR3 loop is CASSQDWGGPNEQFF. CDR3 coding DNA: TGCGCCAGCAGCCAAGACTGGGGGGGGCCCAATGAGCAGTTCTTC.

The rearrangement links TRBV20-1 to TRBJ1-2; 11 bases match TRBD1. There are 11 residues in the CDR3. Per germline, CDR1 DFQATT and CDR2 SNEGSKA (reference sequence). V lost 6 bases to trimming and J lost 13 bases; unmatched junction nucleotides: 7. This chain's CDR3 is CSANGQGASTF. As DNA, the CDR3 is TGCAGTGCCAATGGACAGGGGGCAAGCACCTTC.